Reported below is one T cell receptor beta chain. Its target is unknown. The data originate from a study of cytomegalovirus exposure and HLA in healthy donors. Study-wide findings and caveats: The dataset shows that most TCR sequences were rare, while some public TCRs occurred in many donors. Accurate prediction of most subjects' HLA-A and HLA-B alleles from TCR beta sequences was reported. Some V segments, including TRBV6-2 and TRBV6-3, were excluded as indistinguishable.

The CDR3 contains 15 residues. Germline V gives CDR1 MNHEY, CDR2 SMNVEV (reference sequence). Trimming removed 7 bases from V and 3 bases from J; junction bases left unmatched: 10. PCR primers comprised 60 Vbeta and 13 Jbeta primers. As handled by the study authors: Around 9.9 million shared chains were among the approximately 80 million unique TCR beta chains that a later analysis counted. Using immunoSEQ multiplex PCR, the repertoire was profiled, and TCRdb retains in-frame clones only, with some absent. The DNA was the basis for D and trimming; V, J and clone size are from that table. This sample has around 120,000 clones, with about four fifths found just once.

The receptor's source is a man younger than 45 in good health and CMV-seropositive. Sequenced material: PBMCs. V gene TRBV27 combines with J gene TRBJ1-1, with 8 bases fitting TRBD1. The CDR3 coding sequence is TGTGCCAGCACCACATCGACAGGGGACTACACTGAAGCTTTCTTT. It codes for CASTTSTGDYTEAFF.